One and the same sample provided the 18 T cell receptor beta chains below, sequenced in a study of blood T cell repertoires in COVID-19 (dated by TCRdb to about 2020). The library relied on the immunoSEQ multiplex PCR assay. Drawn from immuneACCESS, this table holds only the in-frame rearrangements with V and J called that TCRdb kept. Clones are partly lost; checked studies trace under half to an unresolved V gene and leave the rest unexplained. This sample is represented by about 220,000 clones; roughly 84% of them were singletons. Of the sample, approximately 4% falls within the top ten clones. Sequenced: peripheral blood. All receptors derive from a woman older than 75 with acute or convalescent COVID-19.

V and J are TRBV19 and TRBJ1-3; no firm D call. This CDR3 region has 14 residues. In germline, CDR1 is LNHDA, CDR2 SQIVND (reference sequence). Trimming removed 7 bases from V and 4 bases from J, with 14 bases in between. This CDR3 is CASKDSGGGNTIYF. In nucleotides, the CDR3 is TGTGCCAGTAAGGATTCCGGAGGCGGAAACACCATATATTTT.

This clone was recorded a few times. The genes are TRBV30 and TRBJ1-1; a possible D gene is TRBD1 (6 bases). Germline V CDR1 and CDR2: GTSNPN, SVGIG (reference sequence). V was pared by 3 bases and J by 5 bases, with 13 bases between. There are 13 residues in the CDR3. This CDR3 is CAWSPAGDTEAFF. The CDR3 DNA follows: TGTGCCTGGAGCCCGGCAGGGGATACTGAAGCTTTCTTT.

In nucleotides, the CDR3 is TGTGCCAGCCAGGGACAGAGGCATGGCTACACCTTC. Amino acid sequence: CASQGQRHGYTF. This chain uses TRBV7-9 with TRBJ1-2; 7 nucleotides align to TRBD1. J was trimmed by 6 bases and V by 8 bases; bases with no gene match: 6. Germline V gives CDR1 SEHNR, CDR2 FQNEAQ (reference sequence). The CDR3 is made up of 12 amino acids. Looking up the rest from reference TRBV7-9 and TRBJ1-2 gives the full variable domain: DTGVSQNPRHKITKRGQNVTFRCDPISEHNRLYWYRQTLGQGPEFLTYFQNEAQLEKSRLLSDRFSAERPKGSFSTLEIQRTEQGDSAMYLCASQGQRHGYTFGSGTRLTVV.

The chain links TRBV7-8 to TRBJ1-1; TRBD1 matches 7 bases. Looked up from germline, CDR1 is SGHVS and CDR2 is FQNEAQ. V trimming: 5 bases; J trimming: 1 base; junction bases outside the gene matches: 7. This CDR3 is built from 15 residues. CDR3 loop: CASSERQGQNTEAFF. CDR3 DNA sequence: TGTGCCAGCAGCGAAAGACAGGGACAGAACACTGAAGCTTTCTTT. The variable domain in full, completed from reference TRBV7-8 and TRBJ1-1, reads GAGVSQSPRYKVAKRGQDVALRCDPISGHVSLFWYQQALGQGPEFLTYFQNEAQLDKSGLPSDRFFAERPEGSVSTLKIQRTQQEDSAVYLCASSERQGQNTEAFFGQGTRLTVV.

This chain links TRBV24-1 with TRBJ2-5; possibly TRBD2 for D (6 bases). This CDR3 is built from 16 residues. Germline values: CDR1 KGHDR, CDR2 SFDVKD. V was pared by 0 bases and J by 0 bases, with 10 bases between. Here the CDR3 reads CATSDLSGGHQETQYF. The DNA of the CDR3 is TGTGCCACCAGTGATTTGTCCGGGGGTCACCAAGAGACCCAGTACTTC.

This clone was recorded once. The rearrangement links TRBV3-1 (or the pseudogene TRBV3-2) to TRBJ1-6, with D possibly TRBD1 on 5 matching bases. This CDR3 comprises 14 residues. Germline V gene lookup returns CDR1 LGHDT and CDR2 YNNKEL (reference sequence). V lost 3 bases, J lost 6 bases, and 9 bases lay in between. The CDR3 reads CASSQTASNSPLHF. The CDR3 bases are TGTGCCAGCAGCCAGACAGCTTCTAATTCACCCCTCCACTTT.

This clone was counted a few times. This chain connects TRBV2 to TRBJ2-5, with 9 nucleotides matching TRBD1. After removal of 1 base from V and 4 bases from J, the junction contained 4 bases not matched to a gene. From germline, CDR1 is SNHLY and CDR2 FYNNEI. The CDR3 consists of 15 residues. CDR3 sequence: CASSEGNRGRETQYF. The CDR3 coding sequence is TGTGCCAGCAGTGAAGGGAACAGGGGGCGAGAGACCCAGTACTTC.

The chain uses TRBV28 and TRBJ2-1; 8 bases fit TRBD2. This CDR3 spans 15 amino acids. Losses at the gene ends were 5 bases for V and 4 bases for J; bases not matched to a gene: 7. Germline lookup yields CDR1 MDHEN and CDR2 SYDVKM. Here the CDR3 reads CASSAPAGGYNEQFF. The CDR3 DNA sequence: TGTGCCAGCAGTGCCCCTGCGGGGGGTTACAATGAGCAGTTCTTC.

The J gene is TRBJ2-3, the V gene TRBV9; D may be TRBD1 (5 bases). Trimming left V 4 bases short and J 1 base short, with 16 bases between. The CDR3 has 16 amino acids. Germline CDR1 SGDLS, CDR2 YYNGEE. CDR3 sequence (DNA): TGTGCCAGCAGCTCCGGACAAACCATTGGCACAGATACGCAGTATTTT. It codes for CASSSGQTIGTDTQYF.

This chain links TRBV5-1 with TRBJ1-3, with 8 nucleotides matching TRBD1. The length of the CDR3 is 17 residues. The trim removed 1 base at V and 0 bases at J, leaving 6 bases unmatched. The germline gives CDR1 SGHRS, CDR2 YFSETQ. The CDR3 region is CASSLSGQAISGNTIYF. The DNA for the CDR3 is TGCGCCAGCAGCTTGTCGGGACAGGCAATCTCTGGAAACACCATATATTTT.

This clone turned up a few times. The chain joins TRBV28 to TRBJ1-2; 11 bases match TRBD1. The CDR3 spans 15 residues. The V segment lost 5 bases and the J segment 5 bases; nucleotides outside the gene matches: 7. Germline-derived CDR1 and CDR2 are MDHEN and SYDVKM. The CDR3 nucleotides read TGTGCCAGCAGTGCCTGGACAGGGGGCCGGTATGGCTACACCTTC. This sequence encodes CASSAWTGGRYGYTF.

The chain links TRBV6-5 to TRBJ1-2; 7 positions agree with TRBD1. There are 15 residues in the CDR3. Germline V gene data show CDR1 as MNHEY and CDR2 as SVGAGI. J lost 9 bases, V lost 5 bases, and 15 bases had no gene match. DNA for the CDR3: TGTGCCAGCAGTCAACAGGGGTCCGATCTAGTCAGCTACACCTTC. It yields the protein CASSQQGSDLVSYTF.

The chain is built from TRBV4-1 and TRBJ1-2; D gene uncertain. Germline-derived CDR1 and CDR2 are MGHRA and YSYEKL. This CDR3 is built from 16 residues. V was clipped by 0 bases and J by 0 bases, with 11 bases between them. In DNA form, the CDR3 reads TGCGCCAGCAGCCAAGAGTTCACAGAAGCTAACTATGGCTACACCTTC. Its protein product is CASSQEFTEANYGYTF.

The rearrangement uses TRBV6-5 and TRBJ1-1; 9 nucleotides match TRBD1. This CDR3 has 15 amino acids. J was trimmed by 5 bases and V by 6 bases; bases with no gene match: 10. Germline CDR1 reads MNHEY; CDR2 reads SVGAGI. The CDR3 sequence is CASRSPGTGWTEAFF. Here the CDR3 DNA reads TGTGCCAGCAGGTCCCCCGGGACAGGGTGGACTGAAGCTTTCTTT.

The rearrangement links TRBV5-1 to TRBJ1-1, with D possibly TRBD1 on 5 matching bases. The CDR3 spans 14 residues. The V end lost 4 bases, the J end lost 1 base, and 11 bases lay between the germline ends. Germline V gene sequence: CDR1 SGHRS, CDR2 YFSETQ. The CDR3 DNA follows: TGCGCCAGCAGCCGGGACTCTCAGAACACTGAAGCTTTCTTT. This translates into CASSRDSQNTEAFF.

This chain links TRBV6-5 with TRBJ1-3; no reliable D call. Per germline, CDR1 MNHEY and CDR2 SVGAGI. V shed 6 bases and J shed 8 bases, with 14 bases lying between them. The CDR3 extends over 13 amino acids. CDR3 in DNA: TGTGCCAGCAGCTATTCAAGGAGAGACACCATATATTTT. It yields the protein CASSYSRRDTIYF.

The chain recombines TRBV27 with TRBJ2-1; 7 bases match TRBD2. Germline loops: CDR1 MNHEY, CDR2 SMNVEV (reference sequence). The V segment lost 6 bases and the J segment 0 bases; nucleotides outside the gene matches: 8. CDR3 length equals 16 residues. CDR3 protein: CASSRGPGGSYNEQFF. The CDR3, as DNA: TGTGCCAGCAGCCGGGGACCGGGGGGCTCCTACAATGAGCAGTTCTTC.

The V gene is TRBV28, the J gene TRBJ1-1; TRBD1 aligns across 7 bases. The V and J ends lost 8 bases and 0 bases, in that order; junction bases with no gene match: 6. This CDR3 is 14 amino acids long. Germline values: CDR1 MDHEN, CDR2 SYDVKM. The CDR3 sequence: CASGLGQMNTEAFF. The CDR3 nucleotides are TGTGCCAGCGGATTGGGACAGATGAACACTGAAGCTTTCTTT.